This T cell receptor (beta chain) is from a study of cytomegalovirus exposure and HLA in healthy donors. CDR1 is MNHEY and CDR2 is SVGAGI in the germline V gene. The CDR3 has 16 amino acids. V was pared by 4 bases and J by 2 bases, with 10 bases of the junction left unmatched. Of note for this clone: Its antigen is unknown.

PCR involved 60 Vbeta and 13 Jbeta primers. TCRdb keeps only in-frame clones here, not all; method: immunoSEQ multiplex PCR. This table holds about 280,000 clones, around 90% found once. Notes on the study in general: One variant, a missense change in DCLRE1C, was linked in a later analysis to TCR beta V- and J-gene trimming.

Regarding donors, all were healthy bone marrow donors. Input material: PBMCs. The rearrangement joins TRBV6-5 to TRBJ1-1, with TRBD1 identical over 7 bases. This TCR was sampled from a woman aged 18-30 years in good health and CMV-seronegative. The CDR3 protein is CASSSKTTGFNTEAFF. The CDR3 DNA reads as TGTGCCAGCAGTTCTAAAACGACAGGGTTCAACACTGAAGCTTTCTTT.